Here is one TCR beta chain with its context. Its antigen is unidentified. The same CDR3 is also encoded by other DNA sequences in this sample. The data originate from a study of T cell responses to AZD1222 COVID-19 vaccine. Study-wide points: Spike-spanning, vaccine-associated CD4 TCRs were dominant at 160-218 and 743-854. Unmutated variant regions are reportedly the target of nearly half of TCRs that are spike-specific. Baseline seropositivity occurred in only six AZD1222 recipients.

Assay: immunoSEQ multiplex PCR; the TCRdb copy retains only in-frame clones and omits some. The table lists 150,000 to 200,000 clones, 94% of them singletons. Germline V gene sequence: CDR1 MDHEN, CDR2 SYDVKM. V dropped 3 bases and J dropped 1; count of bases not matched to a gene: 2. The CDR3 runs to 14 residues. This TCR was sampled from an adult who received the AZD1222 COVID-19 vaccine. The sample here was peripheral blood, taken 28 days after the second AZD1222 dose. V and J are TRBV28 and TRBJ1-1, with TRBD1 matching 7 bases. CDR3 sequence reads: CASSLRTGNTEAFF. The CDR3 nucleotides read TGTGCCAGCAGTTTGCGGACAGGGAACACTGAAGCTTTCTTT. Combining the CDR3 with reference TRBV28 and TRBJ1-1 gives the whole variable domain DVKVTQSSRYLVKRTGEKVFLECVQDMDHENMFWYRQDPGLGLRLIYFSYDVKMKEKGDIPEGYSVSREKKERFSLILESASTNQTSMYLCASSLRTGNTEAFFGQGTRLTVV.